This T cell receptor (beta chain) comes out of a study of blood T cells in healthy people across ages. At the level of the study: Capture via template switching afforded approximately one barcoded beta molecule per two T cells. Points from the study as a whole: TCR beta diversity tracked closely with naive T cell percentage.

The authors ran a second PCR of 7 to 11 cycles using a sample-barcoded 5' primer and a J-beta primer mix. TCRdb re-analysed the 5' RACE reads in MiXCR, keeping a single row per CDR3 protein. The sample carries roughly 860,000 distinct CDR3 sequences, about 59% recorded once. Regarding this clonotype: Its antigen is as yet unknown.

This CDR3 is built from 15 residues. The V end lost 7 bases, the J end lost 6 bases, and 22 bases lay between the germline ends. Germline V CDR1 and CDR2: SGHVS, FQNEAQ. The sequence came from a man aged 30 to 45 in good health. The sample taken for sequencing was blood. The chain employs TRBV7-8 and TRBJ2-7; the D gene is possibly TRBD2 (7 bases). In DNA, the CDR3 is TGTGCCAGCACCGATGGTTGGGGGGGCCGGGGCGAGCAGTACTTC. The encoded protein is CASTDGWGGRGEQYF.